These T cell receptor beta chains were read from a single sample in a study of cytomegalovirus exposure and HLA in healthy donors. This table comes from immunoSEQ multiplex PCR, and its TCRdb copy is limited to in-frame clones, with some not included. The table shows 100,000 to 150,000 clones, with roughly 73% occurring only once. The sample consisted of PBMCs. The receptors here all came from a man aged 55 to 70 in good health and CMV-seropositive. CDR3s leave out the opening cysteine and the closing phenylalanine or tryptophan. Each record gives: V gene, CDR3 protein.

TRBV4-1 ASSQDQGGLTDTQY
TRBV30 AWSVLGGGQETQY
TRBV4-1 ASSQGLVGLPGGYT
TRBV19 ASSRDRSYEQY
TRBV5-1 ASSLEADTQY
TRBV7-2 ASSTGLTDTQY
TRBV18 ASSPLAGLGEQY
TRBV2 ASSEREEANYGYT
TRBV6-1 ASSEELAPSEQF
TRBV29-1 SVSGDSYEQY
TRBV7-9 ASSLGGQGAGYGYT
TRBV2 ASSEARGFEKLF
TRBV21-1 ASSKYRDRGHYGYT
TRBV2 ASNTDKSNEKLF
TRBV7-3 ASSLTRGESEAF
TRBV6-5 ASRPTGTVNYGYT